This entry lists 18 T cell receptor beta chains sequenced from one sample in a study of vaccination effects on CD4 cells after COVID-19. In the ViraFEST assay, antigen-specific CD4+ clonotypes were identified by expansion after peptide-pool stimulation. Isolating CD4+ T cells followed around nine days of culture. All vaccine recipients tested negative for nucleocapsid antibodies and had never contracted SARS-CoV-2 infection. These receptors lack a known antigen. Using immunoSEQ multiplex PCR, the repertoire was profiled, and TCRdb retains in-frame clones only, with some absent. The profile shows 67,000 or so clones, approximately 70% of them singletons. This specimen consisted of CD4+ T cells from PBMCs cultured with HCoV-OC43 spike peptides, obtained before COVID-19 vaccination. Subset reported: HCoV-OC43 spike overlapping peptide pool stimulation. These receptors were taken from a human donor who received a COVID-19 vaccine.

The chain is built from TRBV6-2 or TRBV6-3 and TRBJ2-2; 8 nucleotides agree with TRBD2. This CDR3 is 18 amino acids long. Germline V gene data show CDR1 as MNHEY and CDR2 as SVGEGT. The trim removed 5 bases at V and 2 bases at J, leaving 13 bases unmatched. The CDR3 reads CASSKRLEAGVNTGELFF. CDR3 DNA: TGTGCCAGCAGTAAACGACTCGAAGCGGGGGTTAACACCGGGGAGCTGTTTTTT.

CDR3 in amino acids: CASSLPVSGYTF. DNA for the CDR3: TGTGCCAGCAGTTTACCAGTATCCGGCTACACCTTC. The gene calls are TRBV28 and TRBJ1-2; D is ambiguous. The germline gives CDR1 MDHEN, CDR2 SYDVKM. V was pared by 2 bases and J by 8 bases, with 9 bases between. The CDR3 sequence is 12 residues long.

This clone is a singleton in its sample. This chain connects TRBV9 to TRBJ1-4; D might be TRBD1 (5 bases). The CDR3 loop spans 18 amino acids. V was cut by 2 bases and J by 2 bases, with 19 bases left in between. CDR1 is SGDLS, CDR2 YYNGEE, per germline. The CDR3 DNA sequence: TGTGCCAGCAGCGTTGCGGCCGATGGGACCCCCACTAATGAAAAACTGTTTTTT. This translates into CASSVAADGTPTNEKLFF.

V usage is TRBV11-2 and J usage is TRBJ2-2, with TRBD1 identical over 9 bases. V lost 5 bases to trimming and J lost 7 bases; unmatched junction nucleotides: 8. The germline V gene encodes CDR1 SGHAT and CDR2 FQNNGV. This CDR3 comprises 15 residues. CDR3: CASSPRDRAGGELFF. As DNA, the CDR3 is TGTGCCAGCAGCCCTCGGGACAGGGCGGGCGGGGAGCTGTTTTTT.

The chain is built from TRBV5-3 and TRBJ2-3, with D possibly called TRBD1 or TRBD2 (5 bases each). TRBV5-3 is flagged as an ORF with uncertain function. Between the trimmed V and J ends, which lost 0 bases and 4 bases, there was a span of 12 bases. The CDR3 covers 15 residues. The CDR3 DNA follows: TGTGCCAGAAGCTTGGGCTCCCGGGACGCAGATACGCAGTATTTT. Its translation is CARSLGSRDADTQYF.

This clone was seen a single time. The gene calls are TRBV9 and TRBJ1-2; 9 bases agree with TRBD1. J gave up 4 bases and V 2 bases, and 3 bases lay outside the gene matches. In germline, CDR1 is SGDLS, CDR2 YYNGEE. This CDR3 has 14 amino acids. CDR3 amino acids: CASSVSGQGYGYTF. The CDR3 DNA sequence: TGTGCCAGCAGCGTCTCGGGACAGGGCTATGGCTACACCTTC.

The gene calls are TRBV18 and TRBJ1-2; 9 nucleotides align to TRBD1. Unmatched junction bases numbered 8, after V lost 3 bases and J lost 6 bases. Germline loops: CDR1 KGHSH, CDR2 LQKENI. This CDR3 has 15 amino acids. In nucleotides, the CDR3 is TGTGCCAGCTCACCGACGAACAGGGGGCCAGATGGCTACACCTTC. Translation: CASSPTNRGPDGYTF. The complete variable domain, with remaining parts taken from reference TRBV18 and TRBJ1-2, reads NAGVMQNPRHLVRRRGQEARLRCSPMKGHSHVYWYRQLPEEGLKFMVYLQKENIIDESGMPKERFSAEFPKEGPSILRIQQVVRGDSAAYFCASSPTNRGPDGYTFGSGTRLTVV.

CDR3 sequence (DNA): TGTGCCAGCAGCTTGAGTAGAGCTGGGAACACCGGGGAGCTGTTTTTT. Translation gives CASSLSRAGNTGELFF. The chain joins TRBV5-8 to TRBJ2-2; D gene unclear. There are 16 residues in the CDR3. Trimming left V 1 base short and J 1 base short, with 11 bases between. Per the germline V gene, CDR1 is SGHTS and CDR2 is YDEGEE.

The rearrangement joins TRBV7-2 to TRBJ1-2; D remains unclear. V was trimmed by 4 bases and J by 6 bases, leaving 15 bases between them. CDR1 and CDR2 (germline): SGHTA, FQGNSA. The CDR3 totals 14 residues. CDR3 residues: CASSSKTGAHGYTF. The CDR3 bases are TGTGCCAGCAGCTCTAAGACGGGTGCCCATGGCTACACCTTC.

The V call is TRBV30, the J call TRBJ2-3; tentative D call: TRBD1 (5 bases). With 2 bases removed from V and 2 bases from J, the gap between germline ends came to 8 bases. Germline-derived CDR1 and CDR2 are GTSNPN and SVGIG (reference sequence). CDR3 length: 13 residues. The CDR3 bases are TGTGCCTGGAGTCCAGGGTTCACAGATACGCAGTATTTT. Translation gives CAWSPGFTDTQYF.

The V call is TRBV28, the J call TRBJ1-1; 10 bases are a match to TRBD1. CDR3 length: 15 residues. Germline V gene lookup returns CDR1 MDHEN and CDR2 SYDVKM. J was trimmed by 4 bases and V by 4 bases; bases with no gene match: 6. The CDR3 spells CASSSGQGRATEAFF. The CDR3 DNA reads TGTGCCAGCAGTTCGGGACAGGGGAGGGCCACTGAAGCTTTCTTT.

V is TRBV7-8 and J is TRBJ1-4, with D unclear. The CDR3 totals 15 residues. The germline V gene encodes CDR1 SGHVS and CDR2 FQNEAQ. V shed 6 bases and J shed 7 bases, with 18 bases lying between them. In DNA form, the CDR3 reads TGTGCCAGCAGTGAACGGATAGACGGTGCTGAAAAACTGTTTTTT. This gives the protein CASSERIDGAEKLFF.

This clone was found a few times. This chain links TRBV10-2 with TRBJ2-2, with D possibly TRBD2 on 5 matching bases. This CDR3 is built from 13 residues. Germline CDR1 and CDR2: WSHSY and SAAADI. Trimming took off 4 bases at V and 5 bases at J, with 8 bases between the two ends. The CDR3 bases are TGCGCCAGCAGTGCCACTAGAACCGGGGAGCTGTTTTTT. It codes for CASSATRTGELFF.

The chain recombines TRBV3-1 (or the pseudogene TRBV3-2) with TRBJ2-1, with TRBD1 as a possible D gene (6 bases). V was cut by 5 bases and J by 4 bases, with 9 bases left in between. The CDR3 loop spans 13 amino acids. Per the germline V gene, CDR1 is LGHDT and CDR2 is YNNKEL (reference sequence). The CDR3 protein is CASSLQGYNEQFF. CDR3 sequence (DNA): TGTGCCAGCAGCTTACAGGGATACAATGAGCAGTTCTTC.

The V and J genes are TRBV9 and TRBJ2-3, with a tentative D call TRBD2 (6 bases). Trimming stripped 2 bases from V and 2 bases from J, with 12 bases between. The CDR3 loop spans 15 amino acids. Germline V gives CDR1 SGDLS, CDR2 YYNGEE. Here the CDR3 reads CASSVGGGATDTQYF. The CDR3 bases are TGTGCCAGCAGCGTTGGCGGCGGGGCCACAGATACGCAGTATTTT.

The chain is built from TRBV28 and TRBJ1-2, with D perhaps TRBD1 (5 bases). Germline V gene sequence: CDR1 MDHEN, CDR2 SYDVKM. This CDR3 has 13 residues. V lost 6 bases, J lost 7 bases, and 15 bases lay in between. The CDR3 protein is CASREQVGAGYTF. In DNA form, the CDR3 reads TGTGCCAGCAGGGAACAGGTCGGTGCTGGCTACACCTTC.

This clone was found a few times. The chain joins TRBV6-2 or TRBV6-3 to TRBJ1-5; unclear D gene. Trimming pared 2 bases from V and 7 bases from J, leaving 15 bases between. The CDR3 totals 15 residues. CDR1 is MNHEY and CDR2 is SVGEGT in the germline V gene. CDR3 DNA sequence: TGTGCCAGCAGTTACACAAGGACGACGGGACAGCCCCAGCATTTT. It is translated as CASSYTRTTGQPQHF.

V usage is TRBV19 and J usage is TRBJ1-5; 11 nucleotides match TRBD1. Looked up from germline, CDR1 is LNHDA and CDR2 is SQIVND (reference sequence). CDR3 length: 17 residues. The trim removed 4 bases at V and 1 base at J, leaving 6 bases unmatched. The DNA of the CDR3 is TGTGCCAGTAGTACTCGGGACAGGGGGACGAGCAATCAGCCCCAGCATTTT. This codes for CASSTRDRGTSNQPQHF.